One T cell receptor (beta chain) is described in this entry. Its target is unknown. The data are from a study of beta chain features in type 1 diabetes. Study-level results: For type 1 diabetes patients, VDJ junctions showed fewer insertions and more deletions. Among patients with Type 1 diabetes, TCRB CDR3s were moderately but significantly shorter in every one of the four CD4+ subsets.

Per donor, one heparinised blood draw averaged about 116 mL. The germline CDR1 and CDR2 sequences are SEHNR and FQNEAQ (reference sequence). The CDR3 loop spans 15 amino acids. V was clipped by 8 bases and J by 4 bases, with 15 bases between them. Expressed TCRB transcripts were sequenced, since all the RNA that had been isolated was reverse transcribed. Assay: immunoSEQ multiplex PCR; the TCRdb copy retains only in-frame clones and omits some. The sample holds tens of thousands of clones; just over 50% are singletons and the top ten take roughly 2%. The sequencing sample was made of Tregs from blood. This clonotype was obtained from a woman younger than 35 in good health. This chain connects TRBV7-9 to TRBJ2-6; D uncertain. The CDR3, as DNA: TGTGCCAGCCTACCACCCTCTTCGGGGGCCAACGTCCTGACTTTC. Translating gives CASLPPSSGANVLTF.